This is a list of T cell receptor beta chains from one sample in a study of blood T cell repertoires in COVID-19. Sequenced by immunoSEQ multiplex PCR; TCRdb stores in-frame clones only, minus some. The sample has around 100,000 clones, 65% to 90% seen once. Sequencing was carried out using PBMCs or T cells enriched from blood (not recorded which). The receptors were gathered from a woman in her forties or fifties who had recovered from COVID-19. Both conserved end residues are part of each CDR3. D genes are given only for firm matches. Size values are once, few and many counts, or a class for expanded clones, and some rows have none.

V gene,J gene,D gene,clone size,CDR3 DNA,CDR3 protein
TRBV28,TRBJ2-4,TRBD2,-,TGTGCCAGCAGCAGAACGCAGGCACTACTAGCGGGAGTAAACATTCAGTACTTC,CASSRTQALLAGVNIQYF
TRBV5-1,TRBJ2-2,-,-,TGCGCCAGCAGCTTGGATGGGGGACAGAACACCGGGGAGCTGTTTTTT,CASSLDGGQNTGELFF
TRBV11-2,TRBJ2-3,TRBD2,-,TGTGCCAGCAGCTTAGCGTTCCAGCGGGGGGGTTCAGGAACGCAGTATTTT,CASSLAFQRGGSGTQYF
TRBV28,TRBJ2-7,-,few,TGTGCCAGCAGACAGGGTGGGGAGGGCGAGCAGTACTTC,CASRQGGEGEQYF
TRBV7-8,TRBJ2-3,TRBD2,-,TGTGCCAGCAGCCGGACTAGCGGGGGGCTTTCTAGCACAGATACGCAGTATTTT,CASSRTSGGLSSTDTQYF
TRBV6-5,TRBJ1-4,-,few,TGTGCCAGCAGTTACATGGACAGTACTAATGAAAAACTGTTTTTT,CASSYMDSTNEKLFF
TRBV6-5,TRBJ1-1,TRBD1,-,TGTGCCAGCACCACAGGGGACACTGAAGCTTTCTTT,CASTTGDTEAFF
TRBV30,TRBJ1-6,-,once,TGTGCCTGGAGCCAGGGACACCAAAATTCACCCCTCCACTTT,CAWSQGHQNSPLHF
TRBV5-8,TRBJ2-5,-,-,TGTGCCAGCAGCTTGGTCCGTGTTCAGGGGTCGTACCAAGAGACCCAGTACTTC,CASSLVRVQGSYQETQYF
TRBV10-3,TRBJ2-3,-,-,TGTGCCATCAGTCCCCAATGGGAGGAAAGTACAGATACGCAGTATTTT,CAISPQWEESTDTQYF
TRBV5-1,TRBJ2-2,-,-,TGCGCCAGCAGCTTGGACAGGGCAACCGGGGAGCTGTTTTTT,CASSLDRATGELFF
TRBV9,TRBJ2-7,TRBD1,-,TGTGCCAGCAGCCCCCGGACAGGGGCCTACGAGCAGTACTTC,CASSPRTGAYEQYF
TRBV6-6,TRBJ1-4,-,-,TGTGCCAGCAGCCGATACAGCAAACCAACTAATGAAAAACTGTTTTTT,CASSRYSKPTNEKLFF
TRBV28,TRBJ1-4,-,-,TGTGCCAGCAGTGCGGGGGGGTCATCTAATGAAAAACTGTTTTTT,CASSAGGSSNEKLFF
TRBV3-1/TRBV3-2,TRBJ1-6,TRBD1,-,TGTGCCAGCAGCCCCGTCGCAGGGGGCAATTCACCCCTCCACTTT,CASSPVAGGNSPLHF
TRBV5-4,TRBJ2-7,TRBD2,-,TGTGCCAGCAGCTCGGCGGGGGGATCGGACGAGCAGTACTTC,CASSSAGGSDEQYF
TRBV28,TRBJ1-5,TRBD1,few,TGTGCCATAGACAGGGTCCGTCAGCCCCAGCATTTT,CAIDRVRQPQHF